This TCR beta chain derives from a study of T cells after yellow fever vaccination. TCRdb independently ran MiXCR on the 5' RACE reads; one entry per CDR3 protein. The sample holds around 350,000 distinct CDR3 sequences, roughly 11% seen once. From germline, CDR1 is MNHEY and CDR2 SMNVEV (reference sequence). Inclusive of both ends, the CDR3 amounts to 9 amino acids. This clonotype was seen a handful of times. The missing conserved phenylalanine or tryptophan at the end of this CDR3 makes a read error likely. The limits of the CDR3 on the DNA are not certain, so only TCRdb's listed CDR3 is given. This TCR came from a man aged 18-30 years who received the YFV17D yellow fever vaccine. The sample was PBMCs, taken on the day of the first yellow fever vaccination. This sequence joins TRBV27 and TRBJ2-7. The CDR3 reads CASSKGLGP.